This entry features one T cell receptor beta chain sequence. Cells designated naive CD8 were CD45RO-negative and were positively selected for CCR7, with terminally differentiated effector memory CD45RA+ cells excluded. Clones were read by immunoSEQ multiplex PCR, and TCRdb kept only the in-frame ones, dropping some. The sample records 2 million to 2.5 million clones, around 93% being singletons. The CDR3 contains 14 residues. V shed 3 bases and J shed 4 bases, with 12 bases lying between them. Germline loops: CDR1 GTSNPN, CDR2 SVGIG (reference sequence). These data come from a study of shared clonotypes between healthy human individuals.

This rearrangement joins TRBV30 to TRBJ2-2; D possibly uses TRBD1 or TRBD2 (5 bases each). The sequencing sample was made of naive CD8+ T cells from PBMCs. This clonotype originated in a man aged 18 to 35 in good health. Some clones in this sample may be carry-over from other donors' samples. CDR3 sequence: CAWSERGFTGELFF. As DNA, the CDR3 is TGTGCCTGGAGCGAACGGGGCTTCACCGGGGAGCTGTTTTTT.